The clone carrying this T cell receptor (beta chain) was detected only a few times. Its specificity is unknown. The entry originates in a study of T-cell reconstitution after alpha-beta-depleted transplantation in children. Researchers prepared the TCRbeta library using unique molecular identifiers, the study reports. Via MiXCR, TCRdb re-called the PCR reads, giving one row per CDR3 protein. The profile covers roughly 500,000 distinct CDR3 sequences, with 10% to 13% appearing a single time and 2% to 2.5% taken by the ten largest. The germline V gene has CDR1 SGHRS and CDR2 YFSETQ. Trimming removed 4 bases at V and 3 bases at J, with 11 bases between. This CDR3 is built from 13 residues. Findings and limits, study-wide: In patients about two months after transplant, alpha-beta T cells reportedly arose from several hundred expanded graft clones.

The source of this sequence is a child aged 2 to 15 with inherited bone marrow failure, due to receive a stem cell transplant. The specimen comprised PBMCs, sampled before TCRalphabeta/CD19-depleted stem cell transplant. V gene TRBV5-1 combines with J gene TRBJ2-7; D gene unclear. The CDR3 here is CASSPQWHYEQYF. Written as DNA, the CDR3 is TGCGCCAGCAGCCCGCAGTGGCACTACGAGCAGTACTTC. Variable domain in full (rest from reference TRBV5-1 and TRBJ2-7): KAGVTQTPRYLIKTRGQQVTLSCSPISGHRSVSWYQQTPGQGLQFLFEYFSETQRNKGNFPGRFSGRQFSNSRSEMNVSTLELGDSALYLCASSPQWHYEQYFGPGTRLTVT.